This entry features one T cell receptor (beta chain) sequence. No cognate antigen has been identified for it. Base qualities are not at hand, and no much larger clone is one base apart. From the cysteine up to the phenylalanine, the CDR3 has a length of 11 residues. The sequence is cut down to CDR3 DNA, 33 bases in frame from base 1. The germline V gene (reference sequence) supplies CDR1 MNHEY and CDR2 SMNVEV. V is pruned by 9 bases and J by 8 bases, leaving 5 bases of the junction without a gene match. The immunoSEQ Assay, a bias-controlled multiplex PCR, was used to amplify TCRbeta CDR3 regions from genomic DNA. In the authors' own workflow: Nucleated cell counts per sample were estimated from amplification of reference gene primers within the assay. To quantify the absolute abundance of each unique TCRbeta CDR3 rearrangement, sequence reads were collapsed and filtered. For each sample, productive Simpson clonality was calculated by taking the square root of Simpson's diversity index across productive rearrangements. Drawn from immuneACCESS, this table holds only the in-frame rearrangements with V and J called that TCRdb kept. Clones are partly lost; checked studies trace under half to an unresolved V gene and leave the rest unexplained. That table gives V, J and clone size, and the DNA gave D and trimming. Across this sample there are 250,000 to 400,000 clones, with around 88% seen only once. Jointly, the top ten make up around 1.6% of the sample.

One collaborating source in Seattle enrolled patients during active infection and followed them longitudinally through the course of disease. Each collaborating institution followed its own protocols to collect whole blood in K2EDTA tubes. For TCRbeta analysis, collaborators shipped samples as frozen whole blood, isolated PBMCs, or DNA extracted from either of those sample types. This record comes from a study of blood T cell repertoires in COVID-19 (dated by TCRdb to the early 2020s). About the investigation overall: The collaborator samples originated in the United States, Italy and Spain and spanned the acute and convalescent phases of COVID-19. The prospective study material was composed of cDNA or gDNA derived from T cells, B-cell-depleted T cells, or PBMCs. Deeply sampled blood TCRbeta repertoires from subjects exposed to, actively infected with, or recovered from COVID-19 were included in the dataset. The repertoires were released in a freely available public database intended as a resource for research on the immune response to SARS-CoV-2. Samples were obtained from the ongoing ImmuneRACE study (first 160 participants) and from approximately 1,200 subjects provided by 6 global collaborators. The sample metadata nearly always contained a de-identified subject ID, COVID-19 status, age in years and sex. HLA class I and class II types, where available, came from metadata supplied by the sample provider rather than from assay-based typing.

Points the paper makes about the study in general: The amount of clinical and demographic metadata varied by source and participant and was provided uncurated.

This TCR was recovered from a woman under 40 with COVID-19, enrolled during active disease. The sample comprised peripheral blood. The chain links TRBV27 with TRBJ1-2, with 8 bases aligning to TRBD1. Here the CDR3 is given as CASHRGKGYTF. At the DNA level, the sequence is TGTGCCAGTCACAGGGGGAAAGGCTACACCTTC.